This T cell receptor (beta chain) was found in a study of T cells after yellow fever vaccination. Whole-study findings and limits: There was a possibility that FACS-sorted repertoires contained abundant clonotypes contaminating from the bulk population. The booster saw the reappearance of most primary-vaccination clones (around 96% CD4, 80% to 90% CD8).

Trimming removed 3 bases at V and 4 bases at J, with 7 bases between. Germline-derived CDR1 and CDR2 are KGHSH and LQKENI. The CDR3 runs to 13 residues. This clonotype was seen repeatedly, ten times or more. Its antigen remains unknown. Template-switching 5'RACE yielded the TCR cDNA; a universal primer site and UMIs were added in the process. TCRdb re-called the 5' RACE reads with MiXCR, one entry per CDR3 protein. The sample contains 310,000 or so distinct CDR3 sequences, around 3.6% of which appear only once. The input for sequencing was PBMCs, taken on the day of the yellow fever booster vaccination. The V call is TRBV18, the J call TRBJ1-5; D perhaps matches TRBD1 (6 bases). The receptor's source is a young man who received the YFV17D yellow fever vaccine. CDR3 coding DNA: TGTGCCAGCTCACCCACAGGGAATCAGCCCCAGCATTTT. As protein: CASSPTGNQPQHF.